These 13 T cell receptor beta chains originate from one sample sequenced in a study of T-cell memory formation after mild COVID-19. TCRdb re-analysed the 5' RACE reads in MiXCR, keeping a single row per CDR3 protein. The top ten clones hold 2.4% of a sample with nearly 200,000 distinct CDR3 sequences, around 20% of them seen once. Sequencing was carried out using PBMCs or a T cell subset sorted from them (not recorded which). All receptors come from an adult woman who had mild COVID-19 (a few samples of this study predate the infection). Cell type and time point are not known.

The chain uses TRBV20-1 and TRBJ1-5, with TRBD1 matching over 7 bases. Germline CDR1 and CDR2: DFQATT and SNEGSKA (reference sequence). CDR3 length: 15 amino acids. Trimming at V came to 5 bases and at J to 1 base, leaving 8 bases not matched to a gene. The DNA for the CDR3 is TGCAGTGCTCTTCCAGGGGGTCTAAGCAATCAGCCCCAGCATTTT. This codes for CSALPGGLSNQPQHF.

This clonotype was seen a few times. CDR3 coding DNA: TGTGCCAGCAGCTCAACATGGACAGGGCGTGGGTATGGCTACACCTTC. Protein sequence: CASSSTWTGRGYGYTF. This rearrangement joins TRBV7-2 to TRBJ1-2; 8 nucleotides align to TRBD1. This CDR3 is built from 16 residues. V trimming: 4 bases; J trimming: 5 bases; junction bases outside the gene matches: 12. Germline V CDR1 and CDR2: SGHTA, FQGNSA.

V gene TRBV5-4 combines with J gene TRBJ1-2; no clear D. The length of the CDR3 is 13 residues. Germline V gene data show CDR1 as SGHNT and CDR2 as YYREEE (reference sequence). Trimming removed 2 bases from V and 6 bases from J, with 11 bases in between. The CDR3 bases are TGTGCCAGCAGCTTAGTGGCGGATAATGGCTACACCTTC. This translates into CASSLVADNGYTF.

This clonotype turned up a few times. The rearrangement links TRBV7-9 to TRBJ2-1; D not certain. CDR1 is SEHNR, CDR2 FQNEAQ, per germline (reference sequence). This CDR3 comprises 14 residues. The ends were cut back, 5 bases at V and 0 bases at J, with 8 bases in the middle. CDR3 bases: TGTGCCAGCAGCCAGAGTTACTCCTACAATGAGCAGTTCTTC. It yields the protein CASSQSYSYNEQFF.

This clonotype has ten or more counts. In DNA form, the CDR3 reads TGCAGTGCTAGAGATCAACCGGGCCCCACCTACGAGCAGTACTTC. It specifies CSARDQPGPTYEQYF. V is TRBV20-1 and J is TRBJ2-7, with D unresolved. Germline V lookup: CDR1 DFQATT, CDR2 SNEGSKA (reference sequence). This CDR3 comprises 15 residues. V lost 0 bases, J lost 2 bases, and 14 bases lay in between.

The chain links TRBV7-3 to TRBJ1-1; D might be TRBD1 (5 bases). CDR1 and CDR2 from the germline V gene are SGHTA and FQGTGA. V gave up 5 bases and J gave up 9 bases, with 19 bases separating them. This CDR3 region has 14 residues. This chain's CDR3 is CASSLTADITQAFF. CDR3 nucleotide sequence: TGTGCCAGCAGCCTTACAGCGGACATCACACAAGCTTTCTTT.

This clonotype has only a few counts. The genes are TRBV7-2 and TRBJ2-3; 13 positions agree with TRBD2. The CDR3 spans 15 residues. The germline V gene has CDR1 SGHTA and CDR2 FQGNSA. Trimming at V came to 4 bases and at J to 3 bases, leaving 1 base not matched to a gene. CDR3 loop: CASSSTSGRTDTQYF. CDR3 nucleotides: TGTGCCAGCAGCTCGACTAGCGGGAGGACAGATACGCAGTATTTT.

CDR3 loop: CASSLSPAVTDTQYF. CDR3 nucleotide sequence: TGCGCCAGCAGCTTGTCGCCAGCGGTCACAGATACGCAGTATTTT. The genes are TRBV5-1 and TRBJ2-3; weak D call: TRBD2 (5 bases). The CDR3 covers 15 residues. The V gene lost 1 base and the J gene lost 2 bases, with 11 bases spanning the gap. Germline assignment: CDR1 SGHRS and CDR2 YFSETQ.

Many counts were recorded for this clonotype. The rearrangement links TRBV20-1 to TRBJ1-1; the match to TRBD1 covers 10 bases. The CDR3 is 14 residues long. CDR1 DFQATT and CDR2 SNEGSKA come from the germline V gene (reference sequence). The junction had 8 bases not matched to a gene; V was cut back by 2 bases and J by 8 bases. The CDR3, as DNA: TGCAGTGCTAGACCCGGGACAGGGGTAGCCGAAGCTTTCTTT. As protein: CSARPGTGVAEAFF.

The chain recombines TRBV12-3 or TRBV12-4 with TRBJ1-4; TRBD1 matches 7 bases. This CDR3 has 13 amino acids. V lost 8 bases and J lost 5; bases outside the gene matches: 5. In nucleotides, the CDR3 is TGTGCCAGCCTGGGACAGTTCAATGAAAAACTGTTTTTT. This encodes CASLGQFNEKLFF.

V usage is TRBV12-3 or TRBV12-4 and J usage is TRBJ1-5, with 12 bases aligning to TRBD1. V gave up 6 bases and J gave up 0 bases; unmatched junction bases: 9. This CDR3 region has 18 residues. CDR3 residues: CASSSGTGGVGSNQPQHF. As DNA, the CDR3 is TGTGCCAGCAGCTCCGGGACAGGGGGCGTTGGTAGCAATCAGCCCCAGCATTTT.

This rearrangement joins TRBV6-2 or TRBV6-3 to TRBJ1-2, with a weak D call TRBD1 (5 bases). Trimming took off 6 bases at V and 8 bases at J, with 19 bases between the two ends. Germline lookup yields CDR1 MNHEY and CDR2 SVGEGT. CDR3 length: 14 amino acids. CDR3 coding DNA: TGTGCCAGCAGGGTCGGGAGGGGTTCGGAAGGCTACACCTTC. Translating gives CASRVGRGSEGYTF.

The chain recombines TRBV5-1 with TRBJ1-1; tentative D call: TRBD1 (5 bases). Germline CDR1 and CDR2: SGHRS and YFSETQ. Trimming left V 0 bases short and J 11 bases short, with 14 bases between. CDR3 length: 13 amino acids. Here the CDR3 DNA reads TGCGCCAGCAGCTTGGCCGGGGCCCGGCATGCTTTCTTT. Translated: CASSLAGARHAFF.